This TCR beta chain was identified during a study of OX40 agonist ivuxolimab in advanced cancers. Study-wide background: Prior therapy, whether anti-PD-1, anti-PD-L1 or anti-CTLA-4, was allowed, and roughly 40% had some.

Germline V gives CDR1 ENHRY, CDR2 SYGVKD. CDR3 length: 12 amino acids. V was cut by 7 bases and J by 3 bases, with 10 bases left in between. Profiling relied on immunoSEQ multiplex PCR, and the TCRdb table lists in-frame clones only, not all of them. The sample lists about 21,000 clones, about 79% occurring once. V and J are TRBV10-3 and TRBJ2-7; D unresolved. This clonotype originated in an adult with an advanced solid tumor such as melanoma, head and neck, liver or kidney cancer. The sequenced sample was CD4+ or CD8+ T cells sorted from blood, obtained in a trial of the OX40 agonist ivuxolimab. The CDR3, as DNA: TGTGCCATCATGACCGCCGTCTACGAGCAGTACTTC. This sequence encodes CAIMTAVYEQYF.